Each of the 20 T cell receptor beta chains below was sequenced from the same sample in a study of T-cell reconstitution after alpha-beta-depleted transplantation in children (dated by TCRdb to the mid-2010s). The library was produced with PCR. The reads were generated on an Illumina HiSeq 2500. Molecular barcoding was employed in the preparation of TCR libraries, with unique molecular identifiers being used to normalize TCRbeta repertoire quantification. TCRdb reprocessing: public reads trimmed at Q25 with fastp, clones called with MiXCR, in-frame beta chains kept. Under each unique CDR3 protein, matching rows form one entry showing the most common genes and DNA. Here the sample has about 600,000 distinct CDR3 sequences; roughly 10% occur a single time. Less than 5% of the sample is held by the ten biggest clonotypes. The sequenced sample was PBMCs from the stem cell graft donor, obtained from the stem cell graft. The receptors shown here come from a human donor who donated a stem cell graft to a child with acute myeloid leukemia.

V usage is TRBV6-1 and J usage is TRBJ1-2; 10 nucleotides line up with TRBD1. With 6 bases clipped from V and 2 bases from J, the junction kept 6 bases outside the gene matches. Germline-derived CDR1 and CDR2 are MNHNS and SASEGT. The CDR3 runs to 15 residues. For the CDR3, the DNA is TGTGCCAGCAGCAAAGGACAGGGGGAGAACTATGGCTACACCTTC. It translates to CASSKGQGENYGYTF.

This clonotype has just a few counts. The V gene is TRBV10-3, the J gene TRBJ2-7; 11 bases line up with TRBD2. CDR1 and CDR2 from the germline V gene are ENHRY and SYGVKD. CDR3 length: 15 residues. Trimming cost V 6 bases and J 6 bases; bases outside gene matches: 10. CDR3 DNA: TGTGCCATCAGCATAAATACCGGGACTAGCGGCGAGCAGTACTTC. Protein sequence: CAISINTGTSGEQYF.

The V call is TRBV29-1, the J call TRBJ2-5; the match to TRBD1 covers 8 bases. Germline V gene data show CDR1 as SQVTM and CDR2 as ANQGSEA. Trimming took 3 bases from V and 4 from J; bases not matched to a gene: 4. This CDR3 comprises 13 residues. The CDR3 nucleotides are TGCAGCGTTGAGGGGACAGGTAGAGAGACCCAGTACTTC. Amino acid sequence: CSVEGTGRETQYF.

This clonotype was recorded a few times. The chain couples TRBV20-1 to TRBJ2-1; a weak D match, TRBD2 (6 bases). With 4 bases removed from V and 5 bases from J, the gap between germline ends came to 12 bases. Per the germline V gene, CDR1 is DFQATT and CDR2 is SNEGSKA (reference sequence). The CDR3 is 13 residues long. CDR3 DNA: TGCAGTGCTACTAGCGTCGTTGACAATGAGCAGTTCTTC. This codes for CSATSVVDNEQFF.

This clonotype has a count of ten or more. V gene TRBV29-1 combines with J gene TRBJ2-1; D perhaps matches TRBD2 (6 bases). The germline V gene encodes CDR1 SQVTM and CDR2 ANQGSEA. This CDR3 spans 15 amino acids. The V and J ends lost 2 bases and 11 bases respectively, with 22 bases between them. This CDR3 is CSVEPPRNLREKQFF. The CDR3 bases are TGCAGCGTTGAACCCCCCCGTAACCTTCGGGAGAAGCAGTTCTTC.

There are many counts of this clonotype. V gene TRBV20-1 combines with J gene TRBJ2-2; 9 nucleotides match TRBD2. The CDR3 is made up of 16 amino acids. Losses at the gene ends were 5 bases for V and 4 bases for J; bases not matched to a gene: 11. Germline lookup yields CDR1 DFQATT and CDR2 SNEGSKA (reference sequence). CDR3 bases: TGCAGTGCTCCCCCTGGCGGTAGCGGGAGCACCGGGGAGCTGTTTTTT. It translates to CSAPPGGSGSTGELFF.

Only a few counts were recorded for this clonotype. As DNA, the CDR3 is TGCGCCAGCAGCCAAGATGCGGGAGGGTCGCACGAGCAGTACTTC. Translated: CASSQDAGGSHEQYF. The rearrangement joins TRBV4-3 to TRBJ2-7, with 9 bases aligning to TRBD2. V was clipped by 0 bases and J by 5 bases; unmatched bases: 5. Germline V gene lookup returns CDR1 LGHNA and CDR2 YSLEER. The CDR3 covers 15 residues.

This clonotype was seen a handful of times. This chain links TRBV5-1 with TRBJ2-1; 8 bases align to TRBD2. V was clipped by 0 bases and J by 9 bases; unmatched bases: 11. The germline V gene has CDR1 SGHRS and CDR2 YFSETQ. The CDR3 runs to 16 residues. The CDR3 DNA follows: TGCGCCAGCAGCTTGGCCCCGGAGGTACTAGCGGCTGAGCAGTTCTTC. This codes for CASSLAPEVLAAEQFF.

This clonotype was seen a few times. J is TRBJ1-2 and V is TRBV7-9, with unresolved D. Germline loops: CDR1 SEHNR, CDR2 FQNEAQ (reference sequence). V lost 1 base, J lost 8 bases, and 8 bases lay in between. The CDR3 extends over 12 amino acids. As DNA, the CDR3 is TGTGCCAGCAGCTTAGATAAGGAGGGCTACACCTTC. This codes for CASSLDKEGYTF.

This clonotype was counted only a few times. This chain connects TRBV27 to TRBJ2-5; tentatively, D is TRBD1 or TRBD2 (6 bases each). This CDR3 has 14 residues. CDR1 and CDR2 (germline): MNHEY, SMNVEV (reference sequence). V shed 5 bases and J shed 5 bases, with 15 bases lying between them. The CDR3 DNA reads as TGTGCCAGCAGTACCTACGGGGGCTGGGAGACCCAGTACTTC. Translation gives CASSTYGGWETQYF.

Only a few counts were recorded for this clonotype. The rearrangement joins TRBV4-2 to TRBJ1-1; no reliable D call. Trimming shortened V by 4 bases and J by 8 bases, and 17 bases separated the two germline ends. Germline V gene lookup returns CDR1 LGHNA and CDR2 YNFKEQ. This CDR3 comprises 14 residues. The CDR3 nucleotides are TGTGCCAGCAGCCTGATGTCCGCCGCCCCCGAAGCTTTCTTT. Its protein is CASSLMSAAPEAFF.

This clonotype has a handful of counts. The gene calls are TRBV7-8 and TRBJ1-4, with a weak D call TRBD1 (5 bases). V shed 5 bases and J shed 8 bases, with 18 bases lying between them. Per the germline V gene, CDR1 is SGHVS and CDR2 is FQNEAQ. The CDR3 length is 15 residues. The CDR3 coding sequence is TGTGCCAGCAGCCAGAGGGGAGGATGGGGGGAAAAACTGTTTTTT. It is translated as CASSQRGGWGEKLFF.

This clonotype has more than one count but fewer than ten. This chain uses TRBV12-3 or TRBV12-4 with TRBJ1-4; a possible D gene is TRBD1 (5 bases). The CDR3 sequence is 14 residues long. Deletions cut 5 bases from V and 5 bases from J, with 12 bases between. The CDR3 region is CASSQRTPNEKLFF. In nucleotides, the CDR3 is TGTGCCAGCAGTCAACGGACACCCAATGAAAAACTGTTTTTT.

The chain couples TRBV12-3 or TRBV12-4 to TRBJ1-2, with D hard to call. The CDR3 is made up of 13 amino acids. Between the trimmed V and J ends, which lost 1 base and 3 bases, there was a span of 6 bases. The CDR3, as DNA: TGTGCCAGCAGTTTAGGGTTGGACTATGGCTACACCTTC. Amino acids: CASSLGLDYGYTF.

A few counts support this clonotype. The genes are TRBV24-1 and TRBJ2-1, with TRBD2 matching over 7 bases. The CDR3 runs 17 residues. Trimming took 6 bases from V and 1 from J; bases not matched to a gene: 11. The germline V gene encodes CDR1 KGHDR and CDR2 SFDVKD. CDR3 sequence: CATSRRFGRESYNEQFF. The CDR3 coding sequence is TGTGCCACCAGTAGACGTTTCGGGCGGGAGTCCTACAATGAGCAGTTCTTC.

This clonotype has at least ten counts. The chain joins TRBV29-1 to TRBJ1-5; D is unclear. Trimming left V 7 bases short and J 0 bases short, with 10 bases between. CDR1 SQVTM and CDR2 ANQGSEA come from the germline V gene. CDR3 length: 13 amino acids. The CDR3 reads CSASYGSNQPQHF. CDR3 sequence (DNA): TGCAGCGCTAGTTACGGTAGCAATCAGCCCCAGCATTTT.

This clonotype appeared many times. The chain employs TRBV7-3 and TRBJ2-3; D not resolved. The CDR3 is 14 amino acids. V dropped 4 bases and J dropped 2 bases, with 10 bases sitting between them. Per germline, CDR1 SGHTA and CDR2 FQGTGA. CDR3 bases: TGTGCCAGCAGCTCCCGCGGTTACACAGATACGCAGTATTTT. Translated, it gives CASSSRGYTDTQYF.

The chain joins TRBV30 to TRBJ1-1, with D unresolved. Germline V gene data show CDR1 as GTSNPN and CDR2 as SVGIG (reference sequence). Deletions cut 5 bases from V and 0 bases from J, with 16 bases between. CDR3 size: 15 residues. CDR3 residues: CAWSVSTGLNTEAFF. CDR3 coding DNA: TGTGCCTGGTCCGTCTCGACCGGGTTGAACACTGAAGCTTTCTTT. Full variable domain (rest looked up from reference TRBV30 and TRBJ1-1): SQTIHQWPATLVQPVGSPLSLECTVEGTSNPNLYWYRQAAGRGLQLLFYSVGIGQISSEVPQNLSASRPQDRQFILSSKKLLLSDSGFYLCAWSVSTGLNTEAFFGQGTRLTVV.

This clonotype was observed a handful of times. The J gene is TRBJ2-2, the V gene TRBV20-1, with a possible D match to TRBD2 (5 bases). CDR1 DFQATT and CDR2 SNEGSKA come from the germline V gene (reference sequence). This CDR3 has 14 residues. Trimming stripped 1 base from V and 8 bases from J, with 14 bases between. CDR3 in amino acids: CSARGPLTGGELFF. The CDR3 DNA is TGCAGTGCTAGAGGACCCCTTACGGGGGGGGAGCTGTTTTTT.

CDR3 loop: CSVEGSIGQLYGYTF. CDR3 bases: TGCAGCGTTGAAGGGTCTATTGGACAGCTATATGGCTACACCTTC. This chain links TRBV29-1 with TRBJ1-2, with a tentative D call TRBD1 (6 bases). The V gene lost 1 base and the J gene lost 5 bases, with 17 bases spanning the gap. Germline lookup yields CDR1 SQVTM and CDR2 ANQGSEA. The CDR3 totals 15 residues.